This T cell receptor (beta chain) was observed in a study of shared clonotypes between healthy human individuals. Profiled with immunoSEQ multiplex PCR; TCRdb holds only in-frame clones, not every one. Found here are about 2.4 million clones, 93% of them singletons; the top ten hold roughly 0.39%. Material: naive CD4+ T cells from PBMCs. The subset: CD45RA+ positively selected. The clonotype originates from a man between 18 and 29 years old in good health. Some clones in this sample may be carry-over from other donors' samples.

The CDR3 reads CASSEGRAIVGRQFF. The CDR3 nucleotides are TGTGCCAGCAGTGAAGGGAGGGCCATCGTTGGTAGGCAGTTCTTC. The chain carries TRBV25-1 and TRBJ2-1; 7 bases are a match to TRBD2. The V gene's germline CDR1 is MGHDK and CDR2 SYGVNS. J was trimmed by 12 bases and V by 2 bases; bases with no gene match: 13. This CDR3 spans 15 amino acids.